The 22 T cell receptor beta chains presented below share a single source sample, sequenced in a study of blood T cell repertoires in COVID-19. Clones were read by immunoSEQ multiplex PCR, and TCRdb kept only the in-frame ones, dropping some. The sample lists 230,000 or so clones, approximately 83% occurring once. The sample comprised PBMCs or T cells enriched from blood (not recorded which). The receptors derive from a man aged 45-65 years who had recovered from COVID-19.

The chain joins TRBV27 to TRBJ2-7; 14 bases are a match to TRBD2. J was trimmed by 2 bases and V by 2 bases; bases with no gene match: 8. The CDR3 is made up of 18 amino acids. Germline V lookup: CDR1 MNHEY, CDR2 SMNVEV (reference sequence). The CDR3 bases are TGTGCCAGCAGTTTACGACTAGCGGGGGGGCGGACGGCCTACGAGCAGTACTTC. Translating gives CASSLRLAGGRTAYEQYF.

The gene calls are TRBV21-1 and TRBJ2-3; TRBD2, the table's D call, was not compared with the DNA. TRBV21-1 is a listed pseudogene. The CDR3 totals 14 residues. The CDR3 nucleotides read TGTGCCAGCAGTATAGCGGGGGGCACAGATACGCAGTATTTT. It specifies CASSIAGGTDTQYF.

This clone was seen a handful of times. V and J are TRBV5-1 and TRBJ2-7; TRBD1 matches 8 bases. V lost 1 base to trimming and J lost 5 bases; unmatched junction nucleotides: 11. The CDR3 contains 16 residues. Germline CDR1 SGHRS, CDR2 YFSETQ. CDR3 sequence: CASSLRSGTGLNEQYF. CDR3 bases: TGCGCCAGCAGCTTGAGATCTGGGACAGGCCTTAACGAGCAGTACTTC.

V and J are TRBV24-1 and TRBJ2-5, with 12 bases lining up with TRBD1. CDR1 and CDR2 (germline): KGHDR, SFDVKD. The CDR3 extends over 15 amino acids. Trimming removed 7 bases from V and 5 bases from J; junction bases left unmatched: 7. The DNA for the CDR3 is TGTGCCACCAGCGTGGGACAGGGGGCCTGGGAGACCCAGTACTTC. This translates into CATSVGQGAWETQYF.

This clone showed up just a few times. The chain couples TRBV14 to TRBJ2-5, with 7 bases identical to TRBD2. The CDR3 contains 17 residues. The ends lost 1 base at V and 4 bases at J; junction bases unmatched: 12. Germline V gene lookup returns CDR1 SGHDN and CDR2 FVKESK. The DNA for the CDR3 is TGTGCCAGCAGCCAAGTTGGTTCGGCTAGCGGTCGAGAGACCCAGTACTTC. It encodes CASSQVGSASGRETQYF.

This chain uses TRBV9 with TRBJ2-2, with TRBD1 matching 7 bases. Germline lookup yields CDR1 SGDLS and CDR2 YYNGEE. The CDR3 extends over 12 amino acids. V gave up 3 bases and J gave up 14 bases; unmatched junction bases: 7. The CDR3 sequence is CASSAWDSYLFF. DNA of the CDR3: TGTGCCAGCAGCGCTTGGGACAGCTACCTGTTTTTT.

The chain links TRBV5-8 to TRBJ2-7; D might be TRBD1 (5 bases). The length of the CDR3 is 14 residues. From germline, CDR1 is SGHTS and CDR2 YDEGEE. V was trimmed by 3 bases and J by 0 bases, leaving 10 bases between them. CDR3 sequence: CASSSQGFSYEQYF. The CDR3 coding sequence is TGTGCCAGCAGCTCCCAGGGATTCTCCTACGAGCAGTACTTC.

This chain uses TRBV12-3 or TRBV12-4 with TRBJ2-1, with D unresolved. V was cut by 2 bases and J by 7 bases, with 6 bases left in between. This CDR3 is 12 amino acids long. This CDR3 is CASSLMRNEQFF. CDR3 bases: TGTGCCAGCAGTTTAATGAGGAATGAGCAGTTCTTC.

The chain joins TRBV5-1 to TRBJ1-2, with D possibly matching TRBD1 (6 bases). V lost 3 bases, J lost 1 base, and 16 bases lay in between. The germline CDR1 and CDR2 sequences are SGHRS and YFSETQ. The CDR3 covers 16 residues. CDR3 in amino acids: CASSSGTQQINYGYTF. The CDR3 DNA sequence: TGCGCCAGCAGCTCCGGGACACAACAGATTAACTATGGCTACACCTTC.

Here the CDR3 reads CASSRTGGDNQPQHF. DNA for the CDR3: TGTGCCAGCAGCCGGACAGGGGGGGACAATCAGCCCCAGCATTTT. The V and J genes are TRBV7-9 and TRBJ1-5, with TRBD1 matching over 10 bases. CDR3 length: 15 residues. V lost 5 bases to trimming and J lost 3 bases; unmatched junction nucleotides: 4. Germline V gene sequence: CDR1 SEHNR, CDR2 FQNEAQ (reference sequence).

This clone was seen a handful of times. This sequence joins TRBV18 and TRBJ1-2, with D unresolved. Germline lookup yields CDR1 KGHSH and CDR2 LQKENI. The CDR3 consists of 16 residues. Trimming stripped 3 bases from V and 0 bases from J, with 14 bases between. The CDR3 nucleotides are TGTGCCAGCTCACCCTCTGCCGCAGTCGCTAACTATGGCTACACCTTC. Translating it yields CASSPSAAVANYGYTF.

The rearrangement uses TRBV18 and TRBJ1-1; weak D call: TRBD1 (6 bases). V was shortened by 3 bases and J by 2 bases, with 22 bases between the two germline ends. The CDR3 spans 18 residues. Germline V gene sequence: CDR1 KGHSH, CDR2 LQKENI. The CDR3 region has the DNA TGTGCCAGCTCACCGCCCTACCTGAGGACAGTTTCAAACACTGAAGCTTTCTTT. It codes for CASSPPYLRTVSNTEAFF. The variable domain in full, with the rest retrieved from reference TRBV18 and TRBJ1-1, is NAGVMQNPRHLVRRRGQEARLRCSPMKGHSHVYWYRQLPEEGLKFMVYLQKENIIDESGMPKERFSAEFPKEGPSILRIQQVVRGDSAAYFCASSPPYLRTVSNTEAFFGQGTRLTVV.

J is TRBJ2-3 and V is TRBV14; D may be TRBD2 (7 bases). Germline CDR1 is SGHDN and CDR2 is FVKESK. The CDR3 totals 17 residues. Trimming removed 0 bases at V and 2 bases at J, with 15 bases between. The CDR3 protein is CASSQDRGATVTDTQYF. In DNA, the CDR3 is TGTGCCAGCAGCCAAGATCGGGGGGCGACGGTCACAGATACGCAGTATTTT.

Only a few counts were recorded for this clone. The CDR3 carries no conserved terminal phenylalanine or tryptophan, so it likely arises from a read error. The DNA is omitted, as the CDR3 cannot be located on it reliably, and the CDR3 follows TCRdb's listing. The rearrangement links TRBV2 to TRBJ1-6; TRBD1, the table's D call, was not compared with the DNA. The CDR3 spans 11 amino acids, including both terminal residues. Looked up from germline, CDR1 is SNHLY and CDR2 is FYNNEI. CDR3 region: CASSEGQSRIY.

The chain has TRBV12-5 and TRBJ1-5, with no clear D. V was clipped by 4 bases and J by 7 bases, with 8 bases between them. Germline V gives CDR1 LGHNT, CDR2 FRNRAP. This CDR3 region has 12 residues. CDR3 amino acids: CASGSLEQPQHF. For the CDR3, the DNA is TGTGCTAGTGGTTCTTTAGAGCAGCCCCAGCATTTT.

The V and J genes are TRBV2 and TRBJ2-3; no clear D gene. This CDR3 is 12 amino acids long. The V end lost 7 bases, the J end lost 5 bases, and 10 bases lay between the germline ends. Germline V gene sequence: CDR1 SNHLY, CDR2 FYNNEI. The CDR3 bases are TGTGCCAGCAAAGAGGAGAGAGATACGCAGTATTTT. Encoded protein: CASKEERDTQYF.

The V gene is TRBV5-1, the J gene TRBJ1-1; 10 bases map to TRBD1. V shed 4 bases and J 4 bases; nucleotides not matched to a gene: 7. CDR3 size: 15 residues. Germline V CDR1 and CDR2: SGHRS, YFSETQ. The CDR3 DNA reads TGCGCCAGCAGCCCCACCGGGACAGGGGCCACTGAAGCTTTCTTT. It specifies CASSPTGTGATEAFF.

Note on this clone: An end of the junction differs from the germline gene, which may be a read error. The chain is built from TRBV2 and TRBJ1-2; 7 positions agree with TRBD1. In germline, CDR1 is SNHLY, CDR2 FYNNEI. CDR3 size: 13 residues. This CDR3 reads CASREGGLYGYTF. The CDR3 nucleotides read TGTGCCAGCAGAGAAGGGGGCCTCTATGGCTACACCTTC.

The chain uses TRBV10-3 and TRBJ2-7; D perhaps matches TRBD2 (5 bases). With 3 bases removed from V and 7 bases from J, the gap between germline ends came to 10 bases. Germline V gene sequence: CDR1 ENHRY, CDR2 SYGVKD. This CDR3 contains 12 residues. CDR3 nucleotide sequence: TGTGCCATCAGTGAAGTGGGGAGTGAGCAGTACTTC. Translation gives CAISEVGSEQYF.

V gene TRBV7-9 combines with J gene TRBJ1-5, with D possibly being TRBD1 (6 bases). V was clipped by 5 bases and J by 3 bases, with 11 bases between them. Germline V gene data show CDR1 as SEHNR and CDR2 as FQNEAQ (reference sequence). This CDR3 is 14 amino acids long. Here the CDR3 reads CASSGGGANQPQHF. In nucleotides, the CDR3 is TGTGCCAGCAGCGGCGGGGGGGCCAATCAGCCCCAGCATTTT.

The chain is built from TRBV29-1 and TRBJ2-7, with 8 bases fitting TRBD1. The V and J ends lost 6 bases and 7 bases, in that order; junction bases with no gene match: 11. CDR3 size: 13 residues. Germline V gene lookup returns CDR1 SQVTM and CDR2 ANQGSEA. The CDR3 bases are TGCAGCGTGTACGGACAGGGCTCGGGTGAGCAGTACTTC. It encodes CSVYGQGSGEQYF.

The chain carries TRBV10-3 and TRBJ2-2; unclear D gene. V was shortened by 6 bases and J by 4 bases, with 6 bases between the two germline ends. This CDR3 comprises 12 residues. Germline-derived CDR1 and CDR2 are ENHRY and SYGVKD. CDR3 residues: CAISRSTGELFF. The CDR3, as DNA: TGTGCCATCAGCAGAAGCACCGGGGAGCTGTTTTTT.